The clone carrying this T cell receptor beta chain was seen a few times. The CDR3 has 14 residues. The V and J ends lost 5 bases and 6 bases respectively, with 16 bases between them. Germline V gene lookup returns CDR1 SGDLS and CDR2 YYNGEE. The sample originates from a study of PD-1 blockade in classical Hodgkin lymphoma. Sample time point: cycle 4 day 1 (C4D1), after less than 7 weeks of nivolumab. Every one of the patients relapsed after autologous stem cell transplantation (brentuximab vedotin exposure was variable). CD4+ T cells were purified from thawed PBMCs by negative selection. Measured with immunoSEQ multiplex PCR; TCRdb has only the in-frame clones, and not every one. The repertoire holds around 18,000 clones, with about three quarters as singletons.

The chain employs TRBV9 and TRBJ2-3, with D possibly TRBD2 on 6 matching bases. The specimen comprised CD4+ T cells from blood, sampled before the fourth cycle of nivolumab. The sequence derives from a human donor with classical Hodgkin lymphoma. The CDR3 region is CASSAGTPGDTQYF. Here the CDR3 DNA reads TGTGCCAGCAGTGCGGGGACCCCCGGGGATACGCAGTATTTT.